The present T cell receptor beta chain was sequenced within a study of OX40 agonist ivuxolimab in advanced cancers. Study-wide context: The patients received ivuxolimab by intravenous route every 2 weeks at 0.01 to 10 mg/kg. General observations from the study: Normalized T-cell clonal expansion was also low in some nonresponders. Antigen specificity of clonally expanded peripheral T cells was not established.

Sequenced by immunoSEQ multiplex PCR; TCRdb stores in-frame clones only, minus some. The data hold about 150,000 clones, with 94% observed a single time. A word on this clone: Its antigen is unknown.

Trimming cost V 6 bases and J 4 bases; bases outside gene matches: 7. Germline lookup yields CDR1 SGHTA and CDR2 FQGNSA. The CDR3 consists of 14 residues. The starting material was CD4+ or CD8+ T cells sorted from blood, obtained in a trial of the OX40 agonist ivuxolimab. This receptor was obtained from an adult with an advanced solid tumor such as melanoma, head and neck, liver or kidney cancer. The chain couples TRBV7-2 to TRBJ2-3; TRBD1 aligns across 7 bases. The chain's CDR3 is CASSRDRYADTQYF. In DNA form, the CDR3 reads TGTGCCAGCAGTCGGGACAGATATGCAGATACGCAGTATTTT.